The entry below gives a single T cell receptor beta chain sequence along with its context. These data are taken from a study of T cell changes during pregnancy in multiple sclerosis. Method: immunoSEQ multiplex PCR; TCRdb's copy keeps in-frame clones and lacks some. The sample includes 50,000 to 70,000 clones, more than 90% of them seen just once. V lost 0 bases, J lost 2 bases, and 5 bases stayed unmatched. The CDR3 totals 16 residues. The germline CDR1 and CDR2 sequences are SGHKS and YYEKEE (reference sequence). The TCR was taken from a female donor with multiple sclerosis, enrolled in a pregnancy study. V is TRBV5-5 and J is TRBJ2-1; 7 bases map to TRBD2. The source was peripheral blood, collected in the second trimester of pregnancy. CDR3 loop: CASSLGEGLTYNEQFF. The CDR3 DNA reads TGTGCCAGCAGCTTGGGGGAGGGTCTCACCTACAATGAGCAGTTCTTC.